Included here is one TCR beta chain sequence, with context. This entry comes from a study of CD8 T cells in Susac syndrome. The trim removed 4 bases at V and 5 bases at J, leaving 9 bases unmatched. Germline V gene sequence: CDR1 SGHVS, CDR2 FQNEAQ. CDR3 length equals 16 residues. cDNA came from around 0.5 to 1 ug RNA primed by random hexamers. Amplification of the TCR beta CDR3 was carried out by immunoSEQ multiplex PCR, which spanned a total of 54 Vbeta and 13 Jbeta segments. MiXCR was run by TCRdb on the immunoSEQ multiplex PCR reads, yielding one entry per CDR3 protein. This sample has 50,000 to 55,000 distinct CDR3 sequences, with approximately 95% found just once.

Sequencing was done on a sample of CD8+ T cells from PBMCs. The TCR was taken from a human donor with Susac syndrome. The chain couples TRBV7-8 to TRBJ1-5; 9 nucleotides agree with TRBD1. CDR3 residues: CASSSFTGGRDQPQHF. The CDR3 region has the DNA TGTGCCAGCAGCTCTTTCACAGGGGGCAGGGATCAGCCCCAGCATTTT.